The T cell receptor (beta chain) under discussion was sequenced for a study of T-cell reconstitution after alpha-beta-depleted transplantation in children. The ends lost 0 bases at V and 5 bases at J; junction bases unmatched: 10. Germline V lookup: CDR1 SGHRS, CDR2 YFSETQ. The CDR3 is 19 residues long. The TCRbeta library was prepared with unique molecular identifiers. One entry per CDR3 protein results from TCRdb running MiXCR on the PCR reads. This table has over 150,000 distinct CDR3 sequences, approximately 6.8% appearing once. The clonotype originates from a human donor who donated a stem cell graft to a child with Wiskott-Aldrich syndrome. Sequenced here: PBMCs from the stem cell graft donor, sampled from the stem cell graft. The genes are TRBV5-1 and TRBJ2-3, with 15 bases that match TRBD2. CDR3 nucleotide sequence: TGCGCCAGCAGCTTGGATCTCCCCGGGACTAGCGGGGGGTTAGATACGCAGTATTTT. The encoded protein is CASSLDLPGTSGGLDTQYF.